This T cell receptor (beta chain) came from a study of molecular identifiers for immune sequencing clone quantification. The CDR3 consists of 15 residues. Germline values: CDR1 SGHVS, CDR2 FNYEAQ. V shed 6 bases, J shed 4 bases, and the junction held 8 bases outside the gene matches. This clonotype appeared a few times. Each CDR3 protein is one row after TCRdb ran MiXCR on the PCR reads. The sample has 400,000 to 600,000 distinct CDR3 sequences; 25% are singletons. Researchers sorted naive CD8 T cells as cells that were CD8+CD4-CCR7+CD45RA+. The sequencing sample was made of naive CD8+ T cells from blood, with Jurkat cell RNA spiked in. Subset indicated: FACS-sorted CD8+CD4-CCR7+CD45RA+ naive T cells. The genes are TRBV7-6 and TRBJ2-7, with 11 bases lining up with TRBD1. The source is a human donor in good health. Some libraries in this study had Jurkat cell RNA spiked in. In DNA, the CDR3 is TGTGCCAGCAGTTGGGGACAGGGGGTAGTATACGAGCAGTACTTC. Residues: CASSWGQGVVYEQYF.